This TCR beta chain emerged from a study of blood T cell repertoires in COVID-19. The wider study: Samples taken during acute and convalescent COVID-19 were collected in the United States, Italy and Spain.

The CDR3 contains 16 residues. The trim removed 3 bases at V and 0 bases at J, leaving 5 bases unmatched. Germline CDR1 and CDR2: SNHLY and FYNNEI. Here immunoSEQ multiplex PCR was the method, and the copy in TCRdb shows in-frame clones only, minus some. In the table there are 200,000 to 250,000 clones, over 75% of which are singletons. The source is a woman aged 25 to 39 who had been exposed to COVID-19. The V call is TRBV2, the J call TRBJ2-7; TRBD2 aligns across 10 bases. The sequenced sample was PBMCs or T cells enriched from blood (not recorded which). CDR3: CASSDPGTSVSYEQYF. The DNA for the CDR3 is TGTGCCAGCAGTGACCCCGGGACTAGCGTCTCCTACGAGCAGTACTTC.